The clone carrying this T cell receptor beta chain occurred once. Its antigen is as yet unknown. Assay used: immunoSEQ multiplex PCR; TCRdb lists only in-frame clones, some missing. This sample has approximately 60,000 clones, with more than 80% found just once. CDR1 and CDR2 from the germline V gene are SGHTA and FQGNSA. The CDR3 is 13 amino acids. The V end lost 3 bases, the J end lost 4 bases, and 9 bases lay between the germline ends. These data originate in a study of OX40 agonist ivuxolimab in advanced cancers. The wider study: Partial responses were achieved by three patients: one hepatocellular carcinoma, two cutaneous melanoma. Study-level points and caveats: No determination was made of the antigen specificity of the expanded peripheral T cells. CD8+ T cells (on average) carried more expanded clones than CD4+ T cells.

With autoimmune disease history or systemic immunosuppression, patients were excluded. Material: CD4+ or CD8+ T cells sorted from blood, obtained in a trial of the OX40 agonist ivuxolimab. This TCR was sampled from an adult with an advanced solid tumor such as melanoma, head and neck, liver or kidney cancer. The rearrangement uses TRBV7-2 and TRBJ1-2; D gene unclear. DNA of the CDR3: TGTGCCAGCAGCTTTGAGGGCCCCTATGGCTACACCTTC. It encodes CASSFEGPYGYTF.